This T cell receptor (beta chain) was found in a study of blood T cell repertoires in COVID-19. TCRdb's copy holds only in-frame clones and misses some; the assay was immunoSEQ multiplex PCR. Of fewer than 200,000 clones in the sample, about 90% were seen once. Per the germline V gene, CDR1 is ENHRY and CDR2 is SYGVKD. This CDR3 is 13 amino acids long. The ends were cut back, 7 bases at V and 7 bases at J, with 13 bases in the middle. This study enrolled people aged about 18 to 100 from about two dozen US geographic areas. In assigning cohorts, the study relied on participant-reported clinical history.

This receptor was identified in a woman under 30 who had recovered from COVID-19. This chain connects TRBV10-3 to TRBJ2-2; D call uncertain. Sequences were obtained from PBMCs or T cells enriched from blood (not recorded which). In DNA, the CDR3 is TGTGCCATCACCGCAGATCCGCTCGGGGAGCTGTTTTTT. Translating gives CAITADPLGELFF.